This T cell receptor (beta chain) was captured by sequencing in a study of regulatory T cells in long-lasting Graves disease. This clonotype was counted ten times or more. Assembly of TCR beta libraries relied on iRepertoire HTBI primers together with Arm-PCR of CDR3 regions. TCRdb re-analysed the multiplex PCR reads in MiXCR, keeping a single row per CDR3 protein. The sample comprises 550,000 to 700,000 distinct CDR3 sequences, more than 15% of which are singletons, and more than 10% rests with the top ten. Time point described: newly diagnosed GD, antithyroid drugs for less than 3 months. From RNA extracted from PBMCs, the TCR library was made. The same data also contributed to another study, on T cells in Graves' hyperthyroidism and ophthalmopathy. That report notes: Most thyroid clonotypes with frequency above 0.001 were detected in blood.

The clonotype was recovered from a man aged 18 to 30 with Graves disease. Sequenced material: peripheral blood mononuclear cells (PBMCs), taken at new diagnosis, from a patient treated with antithyroid drugs.

The CDR3 here is CASISGSGMNNEQFF. The CDR3 region has the DNA TGTGCCAGCATCTCAGGTAGCGGCATGAACAATGAGCAGTTCTTC. The gene calls are TRBV6-2 or TRBV6-3 and TRBJ2-1, with D maybe TRBD2 (6 bases). The CDR3 extends over 15 amino acids. Trimming cost V 7 bases and J 5 bases, with 18 bases left between them. Germline-derived CDR1 and CDR2 are MNHEY and SVGEGT.